The 2 T cell receptor beta chains below all came from one sample that was sequenced in a study of cytomegalovirus exposure and HLA in healthy donors. PCR employed 60 Vbeta and 13 Jbeta primers. The table came from immunoSEQ multiplex PCR; TCRdb's copy has only in-frame clones and leaves some out. Among about 120,000 clones listed, around 81% were seen once. Sequencing used PBMCs. Source of these receptors: a woman under 40 in good health and CMV-seronegative.

The chain employs TRBV28 and TRBJ2-3; a weak D match, TRBD1 (6 bases). The CDR3 totals 13 residues. CDR1 and CDR2 from the germline V gene are MDHEN and SYDVKM. Trimming pared 5 bases from V and 2 bases from J, leaving 8 bases between. CDR3 residues: CASSGQFTDTQYF. CDR3 DNA: TGTGCCAGCAGTGGACAGTTCACAGATACGCAGTATTTT.

This clone was seen only a few times. CDR3 sequence reads: CASSLTGTGRREQYF. The CDR3 nucleotides are TGTGCCAGCAGCCTAACCGGGACAGGGAGAAGGGAGCAGTACTTC. The rearrangement uses TRBV7-9 and TRBJ2-5; 9 bases line up with TRBD1. The CDR3 runs to 15 residues. The V gene's germline CDR1 is SEHNR and CDR2 FQNEAQ (reference sequence). The trim removed 5 bases at V and 11 bases at J, leaving 15 bases unmatched.